Shown below are 20 T cell receptor beta chains from a single sample sequenced in a study of control samples from healthy donors and cancer patients. This table comes from immunoSEQ multiplex PCR, and its TCRdb copy is limited to in-frame clones, with some not included. The sample lists 40,000 to 50,000 clones, over 65% seen once, with 15% to 20% in the top ten. Material for sequencing was formalin-fixed, paraffin-embedded tissue. These receptor sequences come from a male donor with melanoma.

J is TRBJ2-5 and V is TRBV3-1 (or the pseudogene TRBV3-2), with 7 bases lining up with TRBD2. Germline CDR1 is LGHDT and CDR2 is YNNKEL (reference sequence). The CDR3 has 17 amino acids. V shed 4 bases, J shed 4 bases, and the junction held 15 bases outside the gene matches. CDR3 amino acids: CASSLRGRERFRETQYF. CDR3 bases: TGTGCCAGCAGCCTAAGAGGGCGGGAGAGGTTCCGAGAGACCCAGTACTTC.

V and J are TRBV7-9 and TRBJ1-4; D possibly corresponds to TRBD1 (5 bases). V was shortened by 5 bases and J by 2 bases, with 9 bases between the two germline ends. The CDR3 is 14 residues long. CDR1 and CDR2 from the germline V gene are SEHNR and FQNEAQ (reference sequence). Here the CDR3 reads CASSPGSTNEKLFF. In nucleotides, the CDR3 is TGTGCCAGCAGCCCAGGGTCGACTAATGAAAAACTGTTTTTT.

The rearrangement uses TRBV6-4 and TRBJ2-7, with D tentatively TRBD2 (5 bases). The CDR3 is 13 residues long. Trimming took 8 bases from V and 7 from J, leaving 18 bases between them. Germline CDR1 is MRHNA and CDR2 is SNTAGT. The CDR3 DNA reads as TGTGCCAGCTCCTCGACTTTAACGGGGGAGCAGTACTTC. Its protein product is CASSSTLTGEQYF.

The count of this clone is one. The rearrangement uses TRBV30 and TRBJ2-3; 8 bases fit TRBD2. There are 10 residues in the CDR3. CDR1 is GTSNPN, CDR2 SVGIG, per germline (reference sequence). V lost 8 bases and J lost 5; bases outside the gene matches: 0. The CDR3 DNA sequence: TGTGCCCGGGGGGGAGATACGCAGTATTTT. It encodes CARGGDTQYF.

This clone was found a few times. The gene calls are TRBV3-1 (or the pseudogene TRBV3-2) and TRBJ1-6, with D unclear. The germline V and J ends were trimmed by 3 bases and 9 bases, with 12 bases remaining between them. The germline CDR1 and CDR2 sequences are LGHDT and YNNKEL (reference sequence). The length of the CDR3 is 14 residues. The CDR3 DNA is TGTGCCAGCAGCCAGACCCCCAGCGGTTCACCCCTCCACTTT. Translating it yields CASSQTPSGSPLHF.

This clone was observed a handful of times. The chain is built from TRBV24-1 and TRBJ1-2; 9 bases agree with TRBD1. The CDR3 totals 15 residues. In germline, CDR1 is KGHDR, CDR2 SFDVKD. V shed 4 bases and J 4 bases; nucleotides not matched to a gene: 6. Here the CDR3 DNA reads TGTGCCACCAGTGACTCCACAGGGGGCAGCTATGGCTACACCTTC. It yields the protein CATSDSTGGSYGYTF.

This chain joins TRBV7-8 and TRBJ1-5; possible D gene TRBD1, 5 bases. CDR3 size: 15 residues. Trimming took 1 base from V and 4 from J, leaving 11 bases between them. CDR1 SGHVS and CDR2 FQNEAQ come from the germline V gene. CDR3 amino acids: CASSLGGGPNQPQHF. The CDR3 region has the DNA TGTGCCAGCAGCTTAGGTGGGGGACCAAATCAGCCCCAGCATTTT.

This clone was recorded a few times. J is TRBJ2-1 and V is TRBV29-1; TRBD1 is a possible D gene (6 bases). CDR3 length equals 11 residues. V was clipped by 7 bases and J by 5 bases, with 9 bases between them. Germline CDR1 reads SQVTM; CDR2 reads ANQGSEA. CDR3 loop: CSGDTHNEQFF. DNA of the CDR3: TGCAGCGGGGACACTCACAATGAGCAGTTCTTC.

The chain links TRBV6-5 to TRBJ1-5; D gene ambiguous. Per germline, CDR1 MNHEY and CDR2 SVGAGI. The CDR3 length is 15 residues. With 6 bases removed from V and 3 bases from J, the gap between germline ends came to 15 bases. The CDR3 DNA sequence: TGTGCCAGCAGGAGCAGGACGGAGTTCAATCAGCCCCAGCATTTT. Translated: CASRSRTEFNQPQHF.

This sequence joins TRBV3-1 (or the pseudogene TRBV3-2) and TRBJ2-1; D call uncertain. V was pared by 0 bases and J by 0 bases, with 12 bases between. Germline-derived CDR1 and CDR2 are LGHDT and YNNKEL (reference sequence). The CDR3 is 17 amino acids. This chain's CDR3 is CASSQDRGDHSYNEQFF. Written as DNA, the CDR3 is TGTGCCAGCAGCCAAGATCGAGGCGATCACTCCTACAATGAGCAGTTCTTC.

The rearrangement links TRBV4-2 to TRBJ2-7, with D perhaps matching TRBD1 or TRBD2 (7 bases each). The CDR3 consists of 15 residues. Germline CDR1 and CDR2: LGHNA and YNFKEQ. Trimming shortened V by 0 bases and J by 6 bases, and 15 bases separated the two germline ends. This CDR3 is CASSQEGTAGTEQYF. In DNA form, the CDR3 reads TGTGCCAGCAGCCAAGAAGGGACAGCGGGGACCGAGCAGTACTTC.

This chain uses TRBV15 with TRBJ1-6; D gene uncertain. There are 12 residues in the CDR3. The V and J ends lost 0 bases and 7 bases respectively, with 1 base between them. Germline CDR1 LNHNV, CDR2 YYDKDF (reference sequence). CDR3 sequence reads: CATSRENSPLHF. In nucleotides, the CDR3 is TGTGCCACCAGCAGAGAGAATTCACCCCTCCACTTT.

This clone appeared a single time. The chain has TRBV10-3 and TRBJ2-3; 14 positions agree with TRBD2. The germline CDR1 and CDR2 sequences are ENHRY and SYGVKD. The CDR3 consists of 16 residues. The V and J ends lost 11 bases and 6 bases, in that order; junction bases with no gene match: 13. The CDR3 reads CAASPLTSGRVDTQYF. The DNA of the CDR3 is TGTGCCGCCTCCCCGCTGACTAGCGGGAGGGTGGATACGCAGTATTTT.

This chain uses TRBV19 with TRBJ1-5, with D hard to call. V dropped 9 bases and J dropped 5 bases, with 11 bases sitting between them. There are 12 residues in the CDR3. Germline V gives CDR1 LNHDA, CDR2 SQIVND (reference sequence). The CDR3 nucleotides read TGTGCCAGCAACATGCCCTATCAGCCCCAGCATTTT. It is translated as CASNMPYQPQHF.

This clone was seen a few times. This sequence joins TRBV19 and TRBJ2-5; 8 nucleotides align to TRBD1. CDR1 is LNHDA, CDR2 SQIVND, per germline (reference sequence). The CDR3 loop spans 14 amino acids. The junction had 1 base not matched to a gene; V was cut back by 0 bases and J by 4 bases. DNA of the CDR3: TGTGCCAGTAGTATAGATCAGGGGGCAGAGACCCAGTACTTC. It is translated as CASSIDQGAETQYF.

The chain is built from TRBV30 and TRBJ2-1; no clear D gene. V lost 0 bases, J lost 7 bases, and 4 bases lay in between. CDR1 and CDR2 from the germline V gene are GTSNPN and SVGIG (reference sequence). CDR3 length: 11 residues. The CDR3, as DNA: TGTGCCTGGAGTGTGTTTAATGAGCAGTTCTTC. Amino acids: CAWSVFNEQFF.

Here the CDR3 reads CASSYGHGYEQYF. DNA of the CDR3: TGTGCCAGCAGTTACGGACATGGCTACGAGCAGTACTTC. The chain has TRBV28 and TRBJ2-7; D perhaps matches TRBD1 (5 bases). The CDR3 spans 13 residues. The V gene's germline CDR1 is MDHEN and CDR2 SYDVKM. With 4 bases removed from V and 3 bases from J, the gap between germline ends came to 10 bases.

The chain has TRBV14 and TRBJ1-6, with D possibly matching TRBD1 (6 bases). This CDR3 spans 15 amino acids. Germline V gene sequence: CDR1 SGHDN, CDR2 FVKESK. V lost 4 bases, J lost 11 bases, and 18 bases lay in between. This chain's CDR3 is CASSRFDRTLAPLHF. The CDR3 DNA sequence: TGTGCCAGCAGCCGATTTGACAGGACCCTAGCACCCCTCCACTTT.

The V and J genes are TRBV27 and TRBJ1-4; D gene uncertain. The V gene's germline CDR1 is MNHEY and CDR2 SMNVEV (reference sequence). Trimming cost V 10 bases and J 7 bases, with 13 bases left between them. This CDR3 region has 12 residues. Here the CDR3 DNA reads TGTGCCACGCGGGCCCTGGGTGAAAAACTGTTTTTT. Translated, it gives CATRALGEKLFF.

The chain employs TRBV6-6 and TRBJ2-3; TRBD2 matches at 7 bases. The CDR3 contains 14 residues. J was trimmed by 0 bases and V by 11 bases; bases with no gene match: 8. CDR1 is MNHNY, CDR2 SVGAGI, per germline (reference sequence). The CDR3: CAAYRRGSTDTQYF. The DNA for the CDR3 is TGTGCCGCCTATAGGCGGGGGAGCACAGATACGCAGTATTTT.